This T cell receptor beta chain was sequenced for a study of shared clonotypes between healthy human individuals. Study context: Used for every donor were three CD4 naive, three CD4 memory, two CD8 naive and one CD8 memory plate.

Whole-study results and caveats: Only blood was sampled, and tissue TCR repertoires likely differ from blood ones.

The donors were adults (healthy and HIV-negative) with no recent acute infections or vaccinations. Sorted subsets were amplified in replicate PCRs using 200 ng DNA, about 30,000 T cell genomes. Measured with immunoSEQ multiplex PCR; TCRdb has only the in-frame clones, and not every one. The sample holds 950,000 to 1,300,000 clones, approximately 72% seen once. Points on this clone: As yet, its antigen is unknown.

In germline, CDR1 is MGHRA, CDR2 YSYEKL. V was pared by 0 bases and J by 2 bases, with 8 bases between. This CDR3 comprises 15 residues. The sequenced sample consisted of memory CD4+ T cells sorted from blood. Subset specified: CD45RA-negative fraction. The V gene is TRBV4-1, the J gene TRBJ1-3, with D unclear. The receptor was isolated from a man between 18 and 29 years old in good health. This CDR3 is CASSQEGQTGNTIYF. CDR3 coding DNA: TGCGCCAGCAGCCAAGAAGGCCAGACTGGAAACACCATATATTTT.